There are many counts of the clone carrying this T cell receptor (beta chain). This specimen comes from a study of T-cell reconstitution after alpha-beta-depleted transplantation in children. Unique molecular identifiers were used to barcode this TCRbeta library. One entry per CDR3 protein, called by TCRdb with MiXCR from the PCR reads. Of approximately 240,000 distinct CDR3 sequences in the sample, about a tenth were seen once. Trimming cost V 5 bases and J 9 bases, with 11 bases left between them. Germline CDR1 is SEHNR and CDR2 is FQNEAQ (reference sequence). CDR3 length: 13 residues. The source material was PBMCs, sampled before TCRalphabeta/CD19-depleted stem cell transplant. The chain joins TRBV7-9 to TRBJ1-6; tentatively, D is TRBD1 (5 bases). This TCR derives from a child under two years old with acute myeloid leukemia, due to receive a stem cell transplant. The CDR3 loop reads CASSKVGGSPLHF. The CDR3 DNA is TGTGCCAGCAGCAAAGTGGGGGGTTCACCCCTCCACTTT.